This is a list of T cell receptor beta chains from one sample in a study of T cells in Graves' hyperthyroidism and ophthalmopathy. TCRdb re-derived calls from the multiplex PCR reads in MiXCR, one entry per CDR3 protein. The sample carries roughly 510,000 distinct CDR3 sequences, less than 25% recorded once. The material sequenced was blood. The receptors derive from a man between 18 and 29 years old with Graves' hyperthyroidism. CDR3s include the opening cysteine and the closing phenylalanine or tryptophan. The D gene is left open where the match is weak. Rows give clone size only sometimes, using once, few, many, or a class for an expanded clone.

clone_size,v_call,j_call,cdr3_length,d_call,cdr3_nt,cdr3_aa
many,TRBV6-2/TRBV6-3,TRBJ1-2,13,-,TGTGCCAGCAGATCCGGGTTTGGCTATGGCTACACCTTC,CASRSGFGYGYTF
-,TRBV6-1,TRBJ2-5,11,-,TGTGCCAGCAGTGCTGACAGTCCCCAGTACTTC,CASSADSPQYF
-,TRBV20-1,TRBJ2-5,13,-,TGCAGTGCAGCGGGTGCGGGTGAAGAGACCCAGTACTTC,CSAAGAGEETQYF
few,TRBV6-1,TRBJ2-2,16,TRBD2,TGTGCCAGCAGCCCATGGGGGACTAGCGGTACCGGGGAGCTGTTTTTT,CASSPWGTSGTGELFF
many,TRBV6-2/TRBV6-3,TRBJ1-5,14,-,TGTGCCAGCACCACACGGGACGGATATCAGCCCCAGCATTTT,CASTTRDGYQPQHF
many,TRBV12-3/TRBV12-4,TRBJ1-2,14,-,TGTGCCAGCAGTTACCCCGGGACACACCTTGGCTACACCTTC,CASSYPGTHLGYTF
many,TRBV25-1,TRBJ2-5,16,-,TGTGCCAGCAGTGAGGAGAGATCCGACCTCCAAGAGACCCAGTACTTC,CASSEERSDLQETQYF
many,TRBV20-1,TRBJ1-1,15,TRBD1,TGCAGTGCTAGGTACAGGGGAGGGTTGAACACTGAAGCTTTCTTT,CSARYRGGLNTEAFF
-,TRBV9,TRBJ2-3,16,TRBD2,TGTGCCAGCAGCGTAGGTGGCGGGGGGGTCTCAGATACGCAGTATTTT,CASSVGGGGVSDTQYF
many,TRBV20-1,TRBJ2-5,13,-,TGCAGTGCTACACTAGACGGGGTGGGGACCCAGTACTTC,CSATLDGVGTQYF
few,TRBV30,TRBJ1-1,15,-,TGTGCCTGGAGTGTATTGGGGGGCAGCGGCACTGAAGCTTTCTTT,CAWSVLGGSGTEAFF
many,TRBV12-3/TRBV12-4,TRBJ1-2,13,-,TGTGCCAGCAGTTTACGATCCATTGATGGCTACACCTTC,CASSLRSIDGYTF
-,TRBV12-3/TRBV12-4,TRBJ2-5,15,TRBD2,TGTGCCAGCACCTTGACTAGCGGCCTCCAAGAGACCCAGTACTTC,CASTLTSGLQETQYF
many,TRBV12-3/TRBV12-4,TRBJ2-7,13,-,TGTGCCAGCAGTTTAGTCTCGACCCACGAGCAGTACTTC,CASSLVSTHEQYF
once,TRBV5-1,TRBJ2-7,16,-,TGCGCCAGCAGCCACGGCTTGAGACACCAGTCCTACGAGCAGTACTTC,CASSHGLRHQSYEQYF
many,TRBV20-1,TRBJ1-2,16,-,TGCAGTGCTAGAGATTGGACCAGCGTGATGGGCTATGGCTACACCTTC,CSARDWTSVMGYGYTF
many,TRBV14,TRBJ1-1,14,-,TGTGCCAGCAGCCAATTTACCGGGATTGCTGAAGCTTTCTTT,CASSQFTGIAEAFF
many,TRBV10-3,TRBJ1-1,14,-,TGTGCCATCAGCGGCAGAGGGGGGAACACTGAAGCTTTCTTT,CAISGRGGNTEAFF
many,TRBV2,TRBJ1-5,15,-,TGTGCCAGCAATTTGGACCAAGGGAGTTATCAGCCCCAGCATTTT,CASNLDQGSYQPQHF
many,TRBV6-2/TRBV6-3,TRBJ2-5,11,-,TGTGCCAGCGGACGCGCCGGGGCCCAGTACTTC,CASGRAGAQYF
many,TRBV2,TRBJ1-2,15,-,TGTGCCAGCAGTGATGCACCACAGCCCACTTATGGCTACACCTTC,CASSDAPQPTYGYTF
few,TRBV5-1,TRBJ1-2,14,-,TGCGCCAGCAGCTTCACAGGTCGGGGGCATGGCTACACCTTC,CASSFTGRGHGYTF
many,TRBV7-9,TRBJ2-5,14,-,TGTGCCAGCAGCACAGACACTATACAAGAGACCCAGTACTTC,CASSTDTIQETQYF
many,TRBV28,TRBJ1-1,14,-,TGTGCCAGCAGGAATACAGGGACCCCCACTGAAGCTTTCTTT,CASRNTGTPTEAFF
-,TRBV6-5,TRBJ1-2,15,TRBD1,TGTGCCAGCAGTTACGGGCCGGGACAGGGATATGGCTACACCTTC,CASSYGPGQGYGYTF
few,TRBV6-5,TRBJ2-5,16,TRBD2,TGTGCCAGCAGTTATCCCCAGCGGGAGGGCCTAAAGACCCAGTACTTC,CASSYPQREGLKTQYF
many,TRBV30,TRBJ1-2,14,-,TGTGCCGGGTCGGGATTCGGACTGTTCTATGGCTACACCTTC,CAGSGFGLFYGYTF
-,TRBV6-1,TRBJ1-2,16,TRBD1,TGTGCCAGCAGTGAGGCCGGGACAGGGGGCGCATATGGCTACACCTTC,CASSEAGTGGAYGYTF
-,TRBV19,TRBJ2-3,14,TRBD2,TGTGCCAGTAGACTAGCGGGGAAAACAGATGCGCAGTATTTT,CASRLAGKTDAQYF
-,TRBV3-1,TRBJ1-2,14,-,TGTGCCAGCAGCCAAGAGAGTGGACCATATGGCTACACCTTC,CASSQESGPYGYTF
-,TRBV6-1,TRBJ2-7,15,-,TGTGCCAGCAGTCAACCGACCGGGTACTCCTACGAGCAGTACTTC,CASSQPTGYSYEQYF
many,TRBV28,TRBJ1-5,14,TRBD1,TGTGCCAGCAGTTCCCGGGACAGAAATCAGCCCCAGCATTTT,CASSSRDRNQPQHF
many,TRBV28,TRBJ2-7,16,TRBD1,TGTGCCAGCAGTCGAAGCACAGGGGCAGGGCCGTACGAGCAGTACTTC,CASSRSTGAGPYEQYF
many,TRBV30,TRBJ1-5,13,TRBD1,TGTGCCTGGACGACAGGGGGAAGTCAGCCCCAGCATTTT,CAWTTGGSQPQHF
-,TRBV20-1,TRBJ2-7,14,TRBD2,TGCAGTGCTTCCGGGACTAGCGGGACCTACGAGCAGTACTTC,CSASGTSGTYEQYF
many,TRBV12-3/TRBV12-4,TRBJ1-5,15,-,TGTGCCAGCAGTTCCGGGCCGCGCGGGAGTCAGCCCCAGCATTTT,CASSSGPRGSQPQHF
-,TRBV27,TRBJ1-1,15,-,TGTGCCAGCAGTCAACGACAGGAGTTGGGCACTGAAGCTTTCTTT,CASSQRQELGTEAFF
many,TRBV6-5,TRBJ1-5,15,-,TGTGCCAGCACTTACGGGGGCTATTTGGATCAGCCCCAGCATTTT,CASTYGGYLDQPQHF
few,TRBV6-2/TRBV6-3,TRBJ2-7,17,TRBD2,TGTGCCAGCAGTCCAGGACTAGCGGGGGAAAGCTCCTACGAGCAGTACTTC,CASSPGLAGESSYEQYF
many,TRBV6-5,TRBJ2-5,16,TRBD1,TGTGCCAGCAGTTACTCAGGGCAAACAGGGACAGTAGCCCAGTACTTC,CASSYSGQTGTVAQYF
-,TRBV12-3/TRBV12-4,TRBJ2-5,14,TRBD2,TGTGCCAGCACCCGGACTAGCAGTTGGGAGACCCAGTACTTC,CASTRTSSWETQYF
few,TRBV19,TRBJ1-5,15,-,TGTGCCAGTAGTCCTCATCACAGTTACAATCAGCCCCAGCATTTT,CASSPHHSYNQPQHF
many,TRBV15,TRBJ2-7,11,-,TGTGCCATCAACCGGGCCACCGAGGGGTACTTC,CAINRATEGYF
many,TRBV6-4,TRBJ1-5,17,-,TGTGCCAGCAGCCCACGGGTACCTACAGGGAGCAATCAGCCCCAGCATTTT,CASSPRVPTGSNQPQHF
-,TRBV28,TRBJ2-7,15,TRBD1,TGTGCCAGCTTTCAACCGGGACAGCCTTCCTACGAGCAGTACTTC,CASFQPGQPSYEQYF
-,TRBV5-1,TRBJ2-5,15,TRBD1,TGCGCCAGCAGCACGACAGGGGGAGCGATGGAGACCCAGTACTTC,CASSTTGGAMETQYF